The clone carrying this T cell receptor (beta chain) was observed at least ten times. Its antigen is undetermined. Previously reported methods and listed TCR primers produced the bulk TCR libraries. A single record per CDR3 protein comes from TCRdb applying MiXCR to the PCR reads. This table has over 100,000 distinct CDR3 sequences, under 40% appearing once. The data were obtained in a study of molecular identifiers for immune sequencing clone quantification. Overall study results and limits: Reports indicate spiked Jurkat TCR RNA from one cell could be found among 1 million or so naive cells. Clones above 20 RNA copies contained over 97% of effector molecules but under 1% of naive ones. Highly expanded clone sizes could be underestimated by identical TCR molecules sharing a barcode.

The CDR3 covers 12 residues. The germline V gene has CDR1 SGHNT and CDR2 YYREEE (reference sequence). V dropped 2 bases and J dropped 6 bases, with 5 bases sitting between them. The genes are TRBV5-4 and TRBJ2-2; D possibly corresponds to TRBD1 (5 bases). Material for sequencing was naive CD8+ T cells from blood, with Jurkat cell RNA spiked in. Regarding subset: FACS-sorted CD8+CD4-CCR7+CD45RA+ naive T cells. This TCR came from a human donor in good health. Some libraries in this study had Jurkat cell RNA spiked in. CDR3 sequence: CASSFRAGELFF. The CDR3 DNA reads TGTGCCAGCAGCTTCAGGGCCGGGGAGCTGTTTTTT.